This TCR beta chain was captured by sequencing in a study of T cell clonotyping in hematopoietic cell transplantation. Study observations and caveats: Higher Inverse Simpson Index values in graft donor and pretransplant recipient predicted broader posttransplant TCR diversity. Pathologically expanded recipient clonotypes increased progressively from day 30 to day 180 as diversity fell. At the given depth, recipient repertoires were over 95% de novo clonotypes.

V gave up 2 bases and J gave up 4 bases, with 16 bases separating them. CDR1 and CDR2 (germline): SGHTS, YDEGEE. CDR3 length equals 16 residues. Comments on this clone: Its antigen is not identified.

Here immunoSEQ multiplex PCR was the method, and the copy in TCRdb shows in-frame clones only, minus some. The profile covers approximately 20,000 clones, with approximately 80% appearing a single time and 14% to 15% taken by the ten largest. The sequence was obtained from a man aged 55-75 years in good health. Some clones in this sample may be carry-over from other donors' samples. This rearrangement joins TRBV5-8 to TRBJ2-1; D gene unclear. Sequenced material: peripheral blood mononuclear cells. This CDR3 reads CASSFQTAAAYNEQFF. CDR3 coding DNA: TGTGCCAGCAGCTTTCAGACGGCCGCAGCATACAATGAGCAGTTCTTC.